The 23 T cell receptor beta chains given below trace back to one sample, sequenced in a study of CD8+ T cells in alopecia areata. It was cDNA, reverse transcribed from extracted RNA, that served as the sequencing template. The table came from immunoSEQ multiplex PCR; TCRdb's copy has only in-frame clones and leaves some out. Here the sample spans some 190,000 clones, approximately 57% being singletons. As for treatment: oral pan-JAK inhibitor, 5-10 mg twice daily. This specimen consisted of CD4+ T cells sorted from blood, obtained at week 24, from a patient treated with tofacitinib. These receptors originate from a human donor with alopecia areata.

This clone was detected a few times. This chain links TRBV30 with TRBJ2-7; TRBD2 is a possible D gene (6 bases). The germline gives CDR1 GTSNPN, CDR2 SVGIG (reference sequence). The CDR3 extends over 17 amino acids. Trimming took 2 bases from V and 0 from J, leaving 20 bases between them. CDR3: CAWSPGGPAKSSYEQYF. The CDR3 coding sequence is TGTGCCTGGAGTCCCGGGGGACCGGCCAAGAGCTCCTACGAGCAGTACTTC.

This sequence joins TRBV6-6 and TRBJ2-7, with D perhaps matching TRBD2 (6 bases). The V end was cut by 6 bases, the J end by 3 bases, with 15 bases between. CDR3 length equals 14 residues. Germline V CDR1 and CDR2: MNHNY, SVGAGI (reference sequence). The CDR3, as DNA: TGTGCCAGCAGCGCCAGTCGGGGGTACTACGAGCAGTACTTC. Protein product: CASSASRGYYEQYF.

This chain connects TRBV19 to TRBJ1-2, with a tentative D call TRBD1 (6 bases). CDR3 length: 16 residues. The germline gives CDR1 LNHDA, CDR2 SQIVND (reference sequence). Trimming left V 7 bases short and J 6 bases short, with 24 bases between. The CDR3 reads CASTERGLGAGDGYTF. In DNA, the CDR3 is TGTGCCAGTACCGAACGTGGGTTGGGGGCTGGTGATGGCTACACCTTC.

The V call is TRBV25-1, the J call TRBJ1-1; D possibly corresponds to TRBD1 (5 bases). The length of the CDR3 is 14 residues. Germline V gene lookup returns CDR1 MGHDK and CDR2 SYGVNS. With 2 bases removed from V and 6 bases from J, the gap between germline ends came to 13 bases. For the CDR3, the DNA is TGTGCCAGCAGTGAACAAGCAGGGCTGTCTGAAGCTTTCTTT. This codes for CASSEQAGLSEAFF.

This clone was seen once. The rearrangement joins TRBV11-2 to TRBJ2-3; D is uncertain. V lost 6 bases, J lost 2 bases, and 12 bases lay in between. Germline assignment: CDR1 SGHAT and CDR2 FQNNGV. This CDR3 has 14 residues. The CDR3 reads CASSRLTATDTQYF. The DNA of the CDR3 is TGTGCCAGCAGTCGTCTAACGGCCACAGATACGCAGTATTTT.

V and J are TRBV7-2 and TRBJ2-1; D is ambiguous. Trimming shortened V by 8 bases and J by 7 bases, and 9 bases separated the two germline ends. CDR1 and CDR2 (germline): SGHTA, FQGNSA. The CDR3 consists of 11 residues. The CDR3 nucleotides are TGTGCCAGCCGGGTTGGGAATGAGCAGTTCTTC. Translation: CASRVGNEQFF.

This clone was seen at least ten times. This CDR3 is also generated by other DNA sequences in the sample. The chain couples TRBV9 to TRBJ2-1, with 10 positions matching TRBD1. With 3 bases clipped from V and 7 bases from J, the junction kept 7 bases outside the gene matches. Germline values: CDR1 SGDLS, CDR2 YYNGEE. This CDR3 region has 15 residues. CDR3 DNA: TGTGCCAGCAGCGAAAGGGACAGGGGCCGGAATGAGCAGTTCTTC. Translated, it gives CASSERDRGRNEQFF.

J is TRBJ1-4 and V is TRBV30, with D tentatively TRBD1 (5 bases). The germline V gene encodes CDR1 GTSNPN and CDR2 SVGIG (reference sequence). The length of the CDR3 is 12 residues. The V end was cut by 3 bases, the J end by 7 bases, with 9 bases between. The DNA of the CDR3 is TGTGCCTGGAGCGGGGCGACTGAAAAACTGTTTTTT. Its translation is CAWSGATEKLFF.

This clone was recorded a few times. The chain is built from TRBV19 and TRBJ2-6; TRBD2 is a possible D gene (6 bases). This CDR3 spans 16 amino acids. Germline lookup yields CDR1 LNHDA and CDR2 SQIVND (reference sequence). Trimming shortened V by 6 bases and J by 3 bases, and 15 bases separated the two germline ends. CDR3 DNA sequence: TGTGCCAGTAGAAGGCATACGGGGGATGGGGCCAACGTCCTGACTTTC. Protein sequence: CASRRHTGDGANVLTF.

This clone showed up just once. The rearrangement joins TRBV19 to TRBJ1-6; TRBD1 is a possible D gene (6 bases). The V gene lost 1 base and the J gene lost 7 bases, with 8 bases spanning the gap. Germline CDR1 reads LNHDA; CDR2 reads SQIVND (reference sequence). CDR3 length: 14 amino acids. CDR3 protein: CASSIGRGNSPLHF. The CDR3 DNA reads TGTGCCAGTAGTATAGGCAGGGGCAATTCACCCCTCCACTTT.

In DNA form, the CDR3 reads TGTGCCAGCAGTGGAGATACAGGGGTCGGGGAGACCCAGTACTTC. Protein: CASSGDTGVGETQYF. The chain joins TRBV2 to TRBJ2-5, with TRBD1 matching over 7 bases. In germline, CDR1 is SNHLY, CDR2 FYNNEI. CDR3 length equals 15 residues. V was clipped by 4 bases and J by 5 bases; unmatched bases: 10.

The chain is built from TRBV6-1 and TRBJ1-2, with a tentative D call TRBD1 (5 bases). Germline CDR1 MNHNS, CDR2 SASEGT. The V end was cut by 6 bases, the J end by 6 bases, with 14 bases between. There are 13 residues in the CDR3. In DNA form, the CDR3 reads TGTGCCAGCAGGGGCCCGGGGCTTGATGGCTACACCTTC. This sequence encodes CASRGPGLDGYTF.

J is TRBJ1-1 and V is TRBV7-2; no reliable D call. Trimming left V 6 bases short and J 8 bases short, with 13 bases between. The CDR3 length is 12 residues. In germline, CDR1 is SGHTA, CDR2 FQGNSA. The CDR3 region has the DNA TGTGCCAGCAGTCTTGGACGGTGGGAAGCTTTCTTT. As protein: CASSLGRWEAFF.

The genes are TRBV7-2 and TRBJ2-7; 9 bases match TRBD2. Trimming removed 5 bases from V and 0 bases from J; junction bases left unmatched: 5. Germline V gene sequence: CDR1 SGHTA, CDR2 FQGNSA. The CDR3 extends over 15 amino acids. This CDR3 is CASSPGLAYSYEQYF. CDR3 nucleotides: TGTGCCAGCAGCCCCGGACTAGCGTACTCCTACGAGCAGTACTTC.

The chain links TRBV11-2 to TRBJ2-2; D might be TRBD1 (5 bases). The V end lost 3 bases, the J end lost 2 bases, and 7 bases lay between the germline ends. The CDR3 covers 14 residues. The germline V gene has CDR1 SGHAT and CDR2 FQNNGV. The CDR3, as DNA: TGTGCCAGCAGCTTCGACAGTAACACCGGGGAGCTGTTTTTT. The encoded protein is CASSFDSNTGELFF.

CDR3: CSVELQGGGNQPQHF. The DNA for the CDR3 is TGCAGCGTTGAACTTCAGGGTGGAGGCAATCAGCCCCAGCATTTT. The chain employs TRBV29-1 and TRBJ1-5; possibly TRBD1 for D (5 bases). This CDR3 has 15 residues. Germline V gives CDR1 SQVTM, CDR2 ANQGSEA. Trimming took 2 bases from V and 2 from J, leaving 13 bases between them.

This chain uses TRBV27 with TRBJ1-5; D not resolved. Between the trimmed V and J ends, which lost 5 bases and 9 bases, there was a span of 14 bases. Germline-derived CDR1 and CDR2 are MNHEY and SMNVEV (reference sequence). The CDR3 spans 13 residues. The CDR3 coding sequence is TGTGCCAGCAGTAGCCGGGCCCCCGGGCCCCAGCATTTT. Residues: CASSSRAPGPQHF.

This clone occurred a few times. The chain carries TRBV4-3 and TRBJ2-1; the match to TRBD2 covers 11 bases. Trimming at V came to 1 base and at J to 10 bases, leaving 15 bases not matched to a gene. This CDR3 has 18 amino acids. Germline V gene data show CDR1 as LGHNA and CDR2 as YSLEER. The CDR3 nucleotides read TGCGCCAGCAGCCAAGTTCTGAGACTAGCGGGGTATCCTTCGGAGCAGTTCTTC. This translates into CASSQVLRLAGYPSEQFF.

V usage is TRBV9 and J usage is TRBJ2-4; 7 positions agree with TRBD1. The trim removed 4 bases at V and 4 bases at J, leaving 5 bases unmatched. CDR3 size: 14 residues. The germline V gene encodes CDR1 SGDLS and CDR2 YYNGEE. This chain's CDR3 is CASSPRDSKNIQYF. CDR3 nucleotide sequence: TGTGCCAGCAGCCCTCGGGACAGTAAAAACATTCAGTACTTC.

The chain combines TRBV4-3 with TRBJ1-2; possibly TRBD1 for D (5 bases). Trimming cost V 1 base and J 4 bases, with 13 bases left between them. The CDR3 runs 15 residues. CDR1 is LGHNA and CDR2 is YSLEER in the germline V gene. CDR3 coding DNA: TGCGCCAGCAGCCAAGTAAGGGGAGAAAGCTATGGCTACACCTTC. The encoded protein is CASSQVRGESYGYTF.

The CDR3 loop reads CASSQAGTGEQYF. The CDR3 nucleotides are TGCGCCAGCAGCCAAGCCGGGACAGGCGAGCAGTACTTC. The rearrangement joins TRBV4-3 to TRBJ2-7, with 8 bases lining up with TRBD1. The CDR3 runs to 13 residues. V dropped 1 base and J dropped 6; count of bases not matched to a gene: 2. Per germline, CDR1 LGHNA and CDR2 YSLEER.

The genes are TRBV2 and TRBJ2-4; 8 bases are shared with TRBD2. The CDR3 contains 16 residues. V lost 5 bases to trimming and J lost 2 bases; unmatched junction nucleotides: 8. Germline V gene lookup returns CDR1 SNHLY and CDR2 FYNNEI. Here the CDR3 reads CASSLAGRSSKNIQYF. DNA for the CDR3: TGTGCCAGCAGTTTAGCGGGGAGAAGTTCCAAAAACATTCAGTACTTC.

The V and J genes are TRBV29-1 and TRBJ2-5, with D possibly called TRBD1 or TRBD2 (6 bases each). The CDR3 runs to 12 residues. V lost 7 bases, J lost 6 bases, and 15 bases lay in between. Germline CDR1 reads SQVTM; CDR2 reads ANQGSEA. The CDR3 is CSALRGAKTQYF. The DNA of the CDR3 is TGCAGCGCCCTGAGGGGGGCTAAGACCCAGTACTTC.